This T cell receptor (beta chain) was captured in a study of blood T cell repertoires in COVID-19. Study at large: Both acute and convalescent COVID-19 samples were obtained from the United States, Italy and Spain.

Self-reported history from a screening survey and questionnaire set each donor's cohort. Cohort 3 recovery required two negative PCRs, clearance, or symptom resolution. This CDR3 has 18 residues. V lost 4 bases, J lost 0 bases, and 9 bases stayed unmatched. Germline CDR1 is ENHRY and CDR2 is SYGVKD. Study processing details: From reference gene primer amplification, estimates of nucleated cell counts were derived. Assay used: immunoSEQ multiplex PCR; TCRdb lists only in-frame clones, some missing. The V and J calls and clone size come from that table; D and trimming were worked out from the DNA. The sample yields 430,000 or so clones, roughly 90% seen once.

J is TRBJ2-2 and V is TRBV10-3; TRBD2 aligns across 9 bases. The specimen sequenced was PBMCs or T cells enriched from blood (not recorded which). The source is a woman in her 40s who had recovered from COVID-19. Here the CDR3 reads CAISAGRLAGPNTGELFF. The CDR3 nucleotides read TGTGCCATCAGTGCCGGGCGGCTAGCGGGGCCGAACACCGGGGAGCTGTTTTTT.